The sequence of this T cell receptor beta chain was determined in a study of blood T cell repertoires in COVID-19. Clones were sequenced by immunoSEQ multiplex PCR, and TCRdb holds only the in-frame ones, with some missing. The table records about 400,000 clones, about 86% of them present only once. Germline V CDR1 and CDR2: MNHEY, SMNVEV (reference sequence). V lost 3 bases to trimming and J lost 3 bases; unmatched junction nucleotides: 13. The CDR3 has 17 amino acids. The material sequenced was peripheral blood. V gene TRBV27 combines with J gene TRBJ2-7, with 8 nucleotides matching TRBD1. This clonotype was sampled from a woman aged 55-70 years with COVID-19, enrolled during active disease. CDR3: CASSFQNTDRVFYEQYF. The DNA of the CDR3 is TGTGCCAGCAGTTTCCAAAATACGGACAGGGTTTTCTACGAGCAGTACTTC.